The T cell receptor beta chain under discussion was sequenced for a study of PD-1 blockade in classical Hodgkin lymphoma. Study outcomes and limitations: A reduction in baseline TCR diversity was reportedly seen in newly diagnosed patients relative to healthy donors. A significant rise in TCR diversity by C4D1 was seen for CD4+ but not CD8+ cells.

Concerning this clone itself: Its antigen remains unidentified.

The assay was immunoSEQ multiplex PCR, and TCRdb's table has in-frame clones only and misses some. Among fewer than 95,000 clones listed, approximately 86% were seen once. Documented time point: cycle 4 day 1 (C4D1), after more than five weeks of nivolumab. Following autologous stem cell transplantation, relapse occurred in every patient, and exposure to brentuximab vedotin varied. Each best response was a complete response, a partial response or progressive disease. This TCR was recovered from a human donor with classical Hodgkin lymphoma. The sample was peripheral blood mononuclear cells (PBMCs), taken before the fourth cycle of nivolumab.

This chain's CDR3 is CASSLVPNTGELFF. The CDR3 DNA is TGTGCCAGCAGCTTAGTTCCCAACACCGGGGAGCTGTTTTTT. This chain links TRBV11-2 with TRBJ2-2; no clear D. V was pared by 1 base and J by 2 bases, with 5 bases between. CDR1 is SGHAT, CDR2 FQNNGV, per germline. The CDR3 length is 14 residues.